These T cell receptor beta chains were read from a single sample in a study of blood T cell repertoires in COVID-19. TCRdb's copy holds only in-frame clones and misses some; the assay was immunoSEQ multiplex PCR. Here the sample spans 300,000 to 350,000 clones, about four fifths being singletons. The material sequenced was peripheral blood. Receptors originate from a man under 40 with active or convalescent COVID-19. Each CDR3 is given without its conserved first and last residue.

>TRBJ2-7|12|TRBV4-3
ASSRQLAGYEQY
>TRBJ1-6|14|TRBV25-1
ASKGKQDSYNSPLH
>TRBJ1-3|13|TRBV7-2
ASSLVTGNGNTIY
>TRBJ1-2|14|TRBV7-8
ASSLVGGRVTMGYT
>TRBJ1-1|13|TRBV4-1
ASSIQALGNTEAF
>TRBJ1-5|13|TRBV15
ATSRDPGEGQPQH
>TRBJ2-1|13|TRBV5-4
ASSLQGGSYNEQF
>TRBJ2-2|12|TRBV7-2
ASSATLAGGELF
>TRBJ2-7|12|TRBV2
ASSGTVISYEQY
>TRBJ2-7|13|TRBV19
ASSIGAGGRYEQY
>TRBJ2-1|17|TRBV28
ASSRPGLAGVQSYNEQF
>TRBJ1-2|12|TRBV5-4
ASSPGQSNYGYT
>TRBJ1-2|15|TRBV6-1
ASSEGAGGFYDYGYT
>TRBJ2-3|9|TRBV30
AWSRENPQY
>TRBJ2-6|17|TRBV4-3
ASSQDLDRGVGRANVLT
>TRBJ1-1|11|TRBV6-6
ASHREVYTEAF
>TRBJ2-7|10|TRBV11-2
ASSLGRQEQY
>TRBJ1-1|12|TRBV28
ASRGQGLNTEAF
>TRBJ2-3|15|TRBV4-3
ASSQELAGERTDTQY
>TRBJ1-1|10|TRBV30
ALTGGKGEAF
>TRBJ2-2|11|TRBV11-2
ASNRGYTGELF
>TRBJ2-3|11|TRBV29-1
SVDLNSADTQY
>TRBJ2-2|13|TRBV29-1
SVPGLAVNTGELF
>TRBJ2-1|10|TRBV19
ASSELADEQF
>TRBJ1-2|11|TRBV28
ASRPYRNYGYT
>TRBJ2-3|15|TRBV7-2
ASSLGALAGGTDTQY
>TRBJ2-5|13|TRBV19
ASSALAGEGETQY
>TRBJ2-7|14|TRBV7-2
ASSSRLADFSYEQY
>TRBJ1-2|11|TRBV7-9
ASSSALRDGYT
>TRBJ2-5|12|TRBV15
ATSRGLAGGPQY
>TRBJ1-1|11|TRBV28
ASSPDRGGRAF
>TRBJ1-5|13|TRBV19
ASSIERGLDQPQH
>TRBJ2-1|12|TRBV7-9
ASSLYSGSNEQF
>TRBJ1-5|13|TRBV2
ASSYGQGFNQPQH
>TRBJ2-7|14|TRBV4-1
ASSQYQRQGADEQY
>TRBJ2-3|13|TRBV2
ASSDGSLGTDTQY
>TRBJ2-1|13|TRBV5-1
ASSLAGSSYNEQF
>TRBJ2-7|9|TRBV20-1
SARNPEEQY
>TRBJ1-1|12|TRBV5-1
ASSTGQMNTEAF
>TRBJ2-3|14|TRBV4-2
ASSSPPSGPTDTQY
>TRBJ2-7|12|TRBV11-2
ASRGQGGGYEQY
>TRBJ2-7|15|TRBV13
ASSQLGWEGVGNEQY
>TRBJ2-1|14|TRBV7-2
ASSLIAGVSYNEQF
>TRBJ1-6|10|TRBV2
ASSRGNSPLH
>TRBJ2-3|13|TRBV7-9
ASSLVLAVTDTQY
>TRBJ2-5|13|TRBV7-9
ASSLLGSGQETQY
>TRBJ1-1|12|TRBV19
ASSMRGLNTEAF
>TRBJ2-3|13|TRBV24-1
ATSDLAGGSDTQY
>TRBJ2-1|14|TRBV28
ASKSPGSSSYNEQF
>TRBJ2-7|13|TRBV28
ASSLSETSDYEQY
>TRBJ2-2|13|TRBV18
ASSPRRENTGELF
>TRBJ2-3|15|TRBV9
ASSGGNWGGPLDTQY
>TRBJ2-1|14|TRBV6-7
ASSTKRGRSYNEQF